The clone carrying this TCR beta chain has only one observation. Its specificity is not known. Trimming took 1 base from V and 3 from J, leaving 10 bases between them. Germline V gives CDR1 SGHRS, CDR2 YFSETQ. The CDR3 contains 15 residues. The data belong to a study of neurological immune-mediated disorders. Whole-study results and caveats: Patients with HTLV-1-associated myelopathy had the highest level of TCR clonal expansion, whereas patients with multiple sclerosis had the lowest level, falling beneath the level found in healthy controls. Expanded clones shared no CDR3 amino acid sequences across subjects, suggesting private repertoires in all groups.

In TCRdb, the 5' RACE reads were re-called with MiXCR into one record per CDR3 protein. The data contain approximately 82,000 distinct CDR3 sequences, approximately 13% of them seen just once; the ten biggest clones take up roughly 5%. As to time point: longitudinal time-point 2. Unsorted libraries used 2 million PBMCs kept at -80 degrees C. V usage is TRBV5-1 and J usage is TRBJ2-2; D tentatively fits TRBD1 or TRBD2 (5 bases each). The sequenced sample was PBMCs. This clonotype originated in a female donor with HTLV-1-associated myelopathy (HAM/TSP). CDR3 region: CASSLSGAHTGELFF. The DNA for the CDR3 is TGCGCCAGCAGCTTGTCCGGGGCGCACACCGGGGAGCTGTTTTTT.